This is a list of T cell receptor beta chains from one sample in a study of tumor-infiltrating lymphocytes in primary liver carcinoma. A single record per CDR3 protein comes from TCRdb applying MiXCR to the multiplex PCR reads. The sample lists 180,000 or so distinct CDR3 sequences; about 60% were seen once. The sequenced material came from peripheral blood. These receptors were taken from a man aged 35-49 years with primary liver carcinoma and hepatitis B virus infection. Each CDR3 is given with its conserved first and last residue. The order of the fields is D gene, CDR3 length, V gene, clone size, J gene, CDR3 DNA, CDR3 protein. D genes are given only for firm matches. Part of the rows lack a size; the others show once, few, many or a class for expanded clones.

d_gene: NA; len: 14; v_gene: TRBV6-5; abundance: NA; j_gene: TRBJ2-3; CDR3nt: TGTGCCAGCAGTTCCCCGAGACAGACAGATACGCAGTATTTT; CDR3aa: CASSSPRQTDTQYF
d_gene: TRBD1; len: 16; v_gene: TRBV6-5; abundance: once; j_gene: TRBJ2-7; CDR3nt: TGTGCCAGCAGTTTCCGGGACAGGGCTCCAGTCTACGAGCAGTACTTC; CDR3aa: CASSFRDRAPVYEQYF
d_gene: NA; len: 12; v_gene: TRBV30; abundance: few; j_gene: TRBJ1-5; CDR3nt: TGTGCCTGGAAGGACAGCAATCAGCCCCAGCATTTT; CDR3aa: CAWKDSNQPQHF
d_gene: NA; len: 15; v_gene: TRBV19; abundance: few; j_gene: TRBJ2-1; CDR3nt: TGTGCCAGCTCACCGGGGGAGGGGGGTTACAATGAGCAGTTCTTC; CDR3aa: CASSPGEGGYNEQFF
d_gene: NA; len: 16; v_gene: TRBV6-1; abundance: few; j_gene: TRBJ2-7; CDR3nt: TGTGCCAGCAGTGGTGCGGCGGGACGGTCCACCTACGAGCAGTACTTC; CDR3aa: CASSGAAGRSTYEQYF
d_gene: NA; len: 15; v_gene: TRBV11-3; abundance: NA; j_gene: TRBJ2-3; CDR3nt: TGTGCCAACAGCTTAGAAGGCAGAAGCACAGATGCGCAGTATTTT; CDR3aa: CANSLEGRSTDAQYF
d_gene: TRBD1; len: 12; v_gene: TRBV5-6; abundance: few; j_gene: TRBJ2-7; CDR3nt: TGTGCCAGCAGCGACTCTGGGACAGGGCCTTACTTC; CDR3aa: CASSDSGTGPYF
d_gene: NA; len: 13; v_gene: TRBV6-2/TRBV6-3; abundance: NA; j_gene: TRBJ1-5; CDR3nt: TGTGCCAGCACTACAGGGCGGTATCAGCCCCAGCATTTT; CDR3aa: CASTTGRYQPQHF
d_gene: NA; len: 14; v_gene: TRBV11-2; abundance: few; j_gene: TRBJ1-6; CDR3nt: TGTACCAGCAGTTCTGGGCAGGGACATTCACCCCTCCACTTT; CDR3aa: CTSSSGQGHSPLHF
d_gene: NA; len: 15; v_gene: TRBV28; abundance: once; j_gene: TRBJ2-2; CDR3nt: TGTGCCAGCAGTTTTTGGGACGGGGAAGCCGGGGAGCTGTTTTTT; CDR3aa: CASSFWDGEAGELFF
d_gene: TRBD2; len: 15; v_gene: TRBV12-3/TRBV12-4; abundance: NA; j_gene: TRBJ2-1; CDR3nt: TGTGCCAGCAGTCCCGGAGGCGGGAGGGCGTATGAGCTGTTCTTC; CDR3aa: CASSPGGGRAYELFF
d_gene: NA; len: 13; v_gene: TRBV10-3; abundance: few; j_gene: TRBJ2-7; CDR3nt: TGTGCCATCAGTGAGGAGCCAGCCTACGAGCAGTACTTC; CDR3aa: CAISEEPAYEQYF
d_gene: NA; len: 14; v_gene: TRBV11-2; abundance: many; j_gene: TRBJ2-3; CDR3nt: TGTGCCAGCAGCCCAGCCTACTCCACAGATACGCAGTATTTT; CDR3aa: CASSPAYSTDTQYF
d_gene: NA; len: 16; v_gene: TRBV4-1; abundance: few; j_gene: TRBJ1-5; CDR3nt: TGCGCCAGCAGCCAAGGTGGGGGGGGCGGCAATCAGCCCCAGCATTTT; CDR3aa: CASSQGGGGGNQPQHF
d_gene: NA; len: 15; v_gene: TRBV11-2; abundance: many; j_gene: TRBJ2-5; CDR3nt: TGTGCCAGCAGCCCTCAACTAGCTCCTGAAGAGACCCAGTACTTC; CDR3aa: CASSPQLAPEETQYF
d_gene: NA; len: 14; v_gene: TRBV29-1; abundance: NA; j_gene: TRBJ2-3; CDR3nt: TGCAGCGCTGAAAGCTGGGATGGCACAGATACGCAGTATTTT; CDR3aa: CSAESWDGTDTQYF